Shown below are 29 T cell receptor beta chains from a single sample sequenced in a study of blood T cell repertoires in COVID-19. Using immunoSEQ multiplex PCR, the repertoire was profiled, and TCRdb retains in-frame clones only, with some absent. This table has about 31,000 clones, 86% appearing once. Sequenced sample: peripheral blood. The source is a human donor with active COVID-19. The donor label of this sample is uncertain.

The V gene is TRBV7-2, the J gene TRBJ2-3; the match to TRBD2 covers 13 bases. With 4 bases clipped from V and 4 bases from J, the junction kept 2 bases outside the gene matches. The CDR3 sequence is 15 residues long. From germline, CDR1 is SGHTA and CDR2 FQGNSA. Written as DNA, the CDR3 is TGTGCCAGCAGCTCACTAGCGGGGGGGCCAGATACGCAGTATTTT. Protein product: CASSSLAGGPDTQYF.

The V and J genes are TRBV16 and TRBJ2-5; maybe TRBD1 (5 bases). Per the germline V gene, CDR1 is KGHSY and CDR2 is FQNENV. V shed 2 bases and J shed 2 bases, with 9 bases lying between them. There are 14 residues in the CDR3. Here the CDR3 DNA reads TGTGCCAGCAGCCAAGCAACAGGTCAAGAGACCCAGTACTTC. Residues: CASSQATGQETQYF.

The CDR3 region has the DNA TGTGCCAGCAGCCAGTACCAAGAGACCCAGTACTTC. Residues: CASSQYQETQYF. The chain carries TRBV11-3 and TRBJ2-5, with unresolved D. The CDR3 loop spans 12 amino acids. Germline CDR1 is SGHNT and CDR2 is YENEEA. Trimming left V 5 bases short and J 0 bases short, with 4 bases between.

The rearrangement joins TRBV4-3 to TRBJ2-7; tentative D call: TRBD1 (5 bases). V was shortened by 0 bases and J by 5 bases, with 20 bases between the two germline ends. The length of the CDR3 is 17 residues. In germline, CDR1 is LGHNA, CDR2 YSLEER. The CDR3: CASSQDLVQGQFHEQYF. The CDR3 DNA reads as TGCGCCAGCAGCCAAGATCTTGTCCAGGGCCAGTTCCACGAGCAGTACTTC.

The chain is built from TRBV5-6 and TRBJ1-1; D is perhaps TRBD1 (6 bases). V shed 4 bases and J shed 8 bases, with 9 bases lying between them. CDR3 size: 11 residues. Germline assignment: CDR1 SGHDT and CDR2 YYEEEE. The CDR3 region is CASSAQGEAFF. In DNA form, the CDR3 reads TGTGCCAGCAGCGCCCAGGGGGAAGCTTTCTTT.

V usage is TRBV18 and J usage is TRBJ1-1; 9 bases fit TRBD1. Germline V gene sequence: CDR1 KGHSH, CDR2 LQKENI. V was clipped by 5 bases and J by 1 base; unmatched bases: 2. The CDR3 runs to 14 residues. CDR3 sequence reads: CASSSGQGNTEAFF. CDR3 DNA: TGTGCCAGCTCATCGGGACAGGGGAACACTGAAGCTTTCTTT.

CDR3 nucleotides: TGTGCCAGCAGCGTAGAGGTTAGCGGGGCCCCACGGAGGTATTTT. This sequence encodes CASSVEVSGAPRRYF. V gene TRBV9 combines with J gene TRBJ2-3, with 8 bases matching TRBD2. The CDR3 sequence is 15 residues long. Germline V gene lookup returns CDR1 SGDLS and CDR2 YYNGEE. V was pared by 0 bases and J by 14 bases, with 14 bases of the junction left unmatched.

CDR3 in amino acids: CASSRTQGSGNTIYF. The CDR3 nucleotides are TGTGCCAGCTCACGGACACAGGGGTCCGGAAACACCATATATTTT. V usage is TRBV18 and J usage is TRBJ1-3; TRBD1 matches 7 bases. The J segment lost 4 bases and the V segment lost 4 bases, leaving 7 bases of the junction unmatched. The CDR3 has 15 residues. Germline V gene sequence: CDR1 KGHSH, CDR2 LQKENI.

This clone was seen only once. The chain couples TRBV27 to TRBJ2-5; maybe TRBD2 (7 bases). Trimming shortened V by 1 base and J by 3 bases, and 18 bases separated the two germline ends. CDR1 and CDR2 (germline): MNHEY, SMNVEV (reference sequence). CDR3 length: 17 amino acids. Here the CDR3 reads CASSLYGRWGQEETQYF. Here the CDR3 DNA reads TGTGCCAGCAGTTTATACGGGAGGTGGGGGCAGGAAGAGACCCAGTACTTC.

This clone occurred once. V gene TRBV6-5 combines with J gene TRBJ1-5; D is unclear. The CDR3 runs 14 residues. Germline V gene lookup returns CDR1 MNHEY and CDR2 SVGAGI. Trimming took 2 bases from V and 5 from J, leaving 10 bases between them. CDR3 in amino acids: CASSYTATDQPQHF. In DNA, the CDR3 is TGTGCCAGCAGTTACACAGCTACAGATCAGCCCCAGCATTTT.

The chain is built from TRBV6-5 and TRBJ1-5; D is unclear. This CDR3 comprises 12 residues. The V end lost 6 bases, the J end lost 5 bases, and 8 bases lay between the germline ends. Germline CDR1 reads MNHEY; CDR2 reads SVGAGI. CDR3 in DNA: TGTGCCAGCAGAAAGGGAGATCAGCCCCAGCATTTT. Protein: CASRKGDQPQHF.

The V call is TRBV7-9, the J call TRBJ1-2, with 9 bases aligning to TRBD1. Germline assignment: CDR1 SEHNR and CDR2 FQNEAQ (reference sequence). The V and J ends lost 5 bases and 8 bases, in that order; junction bases with no gene match: 15. The CDR3 length is 16 residues. The CDR3 nucleotides are TGTGCCAGCAGCAAAAGGGGGGACAGGGTGTTGGACGGCTACACCTTC. Residues: CASSKRGDRVLDGYTF.

The chain employs TRBV11-3 and TRBJ2-5; 15 nucleotides align to TRBD2. This CDR3 has 17 residues. The germline V gene has CDR1 SGHNT and CDR2 YENEEA. Unmatched junction bases numbered 3, after V lost 3 bases and J lost 1 base. The CDR3 coding sequence is TGTGCCAGCAGCTTGGGACTAGCGGGAGGCTTCCAAGAGACCCAGTACTTC. Amino acids: CASSLGLAGGFQETQYF.

The chain is built from TRBV9 and TRBJ2-3, with D perhaps matching TRBD2 (7 bases). V was cut by 0 bases and J by 3 bases, with 14 bases left in between. There are 16 residues in the CDR3. Germline lookup yields CDR1 SGDLS and CDR2 YYNGEE. CDR3 region: CASSVGGGVQTDTQYF. CDR3 nucleotides: TGTGCCAGCAGCGTAGGAGGGGGGGTGCAGACAGATACGCAGTATTTT.

This clone was detected once. V usage is TRBV15 and J usage is TRBJ2-3; TRBD2 agrees at 12 bases. Looked up from germline, CDR1 is LNHNV and CDR2 is YYDKDF (reference sequence). The CDR3 runs 17 residues. The V gene end was trimmed by 0 bases and the J gene end by 3 bases; junction bases not matched to a gene: 4. CDR3 nucleotide sequence: TGTGCCACCAGCAGAGATCAGACTAGCGGGAGAACAGATACGCAGTATTTT. Protein: CATSRDQTSGRTDTQYF.

The gene calls are TRBV24-1 and TRBJ2-1; TRBD2 is a possible D gene (5 bases). With 6 bases removed from V and 11 bases from J, the gap between germline ends came to 19 bases. Per the germline V gene, CDR1 is KGHDR and CDR2 is SFDVKD. CDR3 length: 14 amino acids. Here the CDR3 reads CATSRHDGGGKQFF. CDR3 in DNA: TGTGCCACCAGTCGTCACGATGGTGGAGGTAAGCAGTTCTTC.

The CDR3 sequence: CASSSTGLGAYGYTF. Here the CDR3 DNA reads TGTGCCAGTAGTTCGACAGGGTTGGGGGCCTATGGCTACACCTTC. The rearrangement uses TRBV19 and TRBJ1-2; the match to TRBD1 covers 7 bases. The CDR3 is made up of 15 amino acids. V shed 5 bases, J shed 4 bases, and the junction held 10 bases outside the gene matches. From germline, CDR1 is LNHDA and CDR2 SQIVND (reference sequence).

This chain joins TRBV7-8 and TRBJ2-7; perhaps TRBD2 as D (6 bases). The CDR3 totals 14 residues. Germline-derived CDR1 and CDR2 are SGHVS and FQNEAQ. Trimming removed 1 base at V and 8 bases at J, with 15 bases between. The DNA of the CDR3 is TGTGCCAGCAGCTTAGGCGGGGACCTCCTGCAGCAGTACTTC. This encodes CASSLGGDLLQQYF.

In this sample, this clone turned up once. The gene calls are TRBV3-1 (or the pseudogene TRBV3-2) and TRBJ2-3; TRBD1 matches at 7 bases. The CDR3 is made up of 15 amino acids. The V gene's germline CDR1 is LGHDT and CDR2 YNNKEL (reference sequence). Trimming cost V 1 base and J 3 bases; bases outside gene matches: 4. CDR3 residues: CASSQGAGGTDTQYF. The CDR3 nucleotides are TGTGCCAGCAGCCAAGGGGCAGGGGGAACAGATACGCAGTATTTT.

This chain uses TRBV19 with TRBJ1-2, with 10 bases matching TRBD1. The V segment lost 3 bases and the J segment 8 bases; nucleotides outside the gene matches: 9. Germline V gene lookup returns CDR1 LNHDA and CDR2 SQIVND (reference sequence). This CDR3 region has 15 residues. Here the CDR3 reads CASSIRTGGREGYTF. In DNA form, the CDR3 reads TGTGCCAGTAGTATCCGGACAGGGGGAAGGGAAGGCTACACCTTC.

Written as DNA, the CDR3 is TGTGCCAGCAGCTCGCTGACTATCGACACCTACGAGCAGTACTTC. Its protein is CASSSLTIDTYEQYF. The J gene is TRBJ2-7, the V gene TRBV7-2; the D gene is possibly TRBD2 (5 bases). Per the germline V gene, CDR1 is SGHTA and CDR2 is FQGNSA. Trimming shortened V by 4 bases and J by 2 bases, and 15 bases separated the two germline ends. CDR3 length equals 15 residues.

The chain uses TRBV2 and TRBJ1-5; 7 bases align to TRBD1. This CDR3 comprises 15 residues. CDR1 SNHLY and CDR2 FYNNEI come from the germline V gene. Germline trimming cut 6 bases from V and 0 bases from J; bases unmatched to any gene: 5. This chain's CDR3 is CASRYTGDSNQPQHF. The CDR3 DNA follows: TGTGCCAGCAGATACACAGGGGATAGCAATCAGCCCCAGCATTTT.

V and J are TRBV12-5 and TRBJ1-1; perhaps TRBD1 as D (6 bases). CDR3 length equals 14 residues. Per germline, CDR1 LGHNT and CDR2 FRNRAP. Trimming removed 6 bases from V and 2 bases from J, with 13 bases in between. The CDR3 reads CASGPGQPNTEAFF. CDR3 nucleotides: TGTGCTAGTGGCCCCGGACAGCCTAACACTGAAGCTTTCTTT.

This clone was detected only once. This chain connects TRBV28 to TRBJ2-2, with D possibly TRBD2 on 6 matching bases. This CDR3 contains 15 residues. Germline V lookup: CDR1 MDHEN, CDR2 SYDVKM. V lost 5 bases and J 5 bases, leaving 15 bases between the germline ends. CDR3 amino acids: CASSEPGLGTGELFF. CDR3 nucleotide sequence: TGTGCCAGCAGTGAGCCGGGACTTGGGACCGGGGAGCTGTTTTTT.

The chain links TRBV19 to TRBJ2-3, with 13 bases fitting TRBD2. There are 15 residues in the CDR3. Germline V gene lookup returns CDR1 LNHDA and CDR2 SQIVND (reference sequence). With 7 bases clipped from V and 6 bases from J, the junction kept 7 bases outside the gene matches. The CDR3 bases are TGTGCCAGTAAGCGACTAGCGGGGGGCTCGGATACGCAGTATTTT. Translating gives CASKRLAGGSDTQYF. The whole variable domain, filled in from reference TRBV19 and TRBJ2-3, reads DGGITQSPKYLFRKEGQNVTLSCEQNLNHDAMYWYRQDPGQGLRLIYYSQIVNDFQKGDIAEGYSVSREKKESFPLTVTSAQKNPTAFYLCASKRLAGGSDTQYFGPGTRLTVL.

The rearrangement links TRBV7-3 to TRBJ2-2, with 12 bases aligning to TRBD2. CDR3 length: 16 amino acids. From germline, CDR1 is SGHTA and CDR2 FQGTGA. The V and J ends lost 5 bases and 7 bases, in that order; junction bases with no gene match: 8. The CDR3: CASSPSSGGAVGELFF. The CDR3 DNA sequence: TGTGCCAGCAGCCCCTCTAGCGGGGGGGCTGTCGGGGAGCTGTTTTTT.

This chain joins TRBV9 and TRBJ2-3, with 9 bases identical to TRBD1. This CDR3 region has 15 residues. Germline CDR1 SGDLS, CDR2 YYNGEE. J lost 4 bases, V lost 3 bases, and 6 bases had no gene match. The CDR3 bases are TGTGCCAGCAGCGACGAAGGACAGGGGCCAGATACGCAGTATTTT. As protein: CASSDEGQGPDTQYF. The full variable domain, in which reference TRBV9 and TRBJ2-3 provide the parts outside the CDR3, is DSGVTQTPKHLITATGQRVTLRCSPRSGDLSVYWYQQSLDQGLQFLIQYYNGEERAKGNILERFSAQQFPDLHSELNLSSLELGDSALYFCASSDEGQGPDTQYFGPGTRLTVL.

The chain carries TRBV4-2 and TRBJ1-5; D ambiguous. Germline lookup yields CDR1 LGHNA and CDR2 YNFKEQ. This CDR3 has 16 amino acids. V dropped 2 bases and J dropped 7 bases, with 18 bases sitting between them. CDR3 sequence: CASSQSIVNVGQPQHF. CDR3 nucleotides: TGTGCCAGCAGCCAAAGCATCGTGAACGTGGGCCAGCCCCAGCATTTT.

V is TRBV7-8 and J is TRBJ2-5; D possibly corresponds to TRBD2 (6 bases). Per the germline V gene, CDR1 is SGHVS and CDR2 is FQNEAQ. The CDR3 is 13 amino acids. With 8 bases removed from V and 1 base from J, the gap between germline ends came to 11 bases. The chain's CDR3 is CASGRTTQETQYF. In DNA form, the CDR3 reads TGTGCCAGCGGGAGGACAACCCAAGAGACCCAGTACTTC.